The 23 T cell receptor beta chains reported below all come from one sample, sequenced in a study of blood T cell repertoires in COVID-19. Some clones are missing from TCRdb's copy, which holds only in-frame ones; the method was immunoSEQ multiplex PCR. This sample yields around 180,000 clones, of which roughly 85% are seen a single time; more than 2.5% belongs to the top ten. Sequencing input: peripheral blood. These receptors all come from a man in his 60s with acute or convalescent COVID-19.

This clone was detected once. The same CDR3 arises from other DNA sequences in this sample as well. The chain joins TRBV20-1 to TRBJ1-2, with TRBD1 matching 7 bases. V lost 6 bases to trimming and J lost 3 bases; unmatched junction nucleotides: 1. Germline CDR1 is DFQATT and CDR2 is SNEGSKA (reference sequence). This CDR3 contains 11 residues. The CDR3 here is CSATGDYGYTF. The CDR3 coding sequence is TGCAGTGCAACAGGGGACTATGGCTACACCTTC.

In this sample, this clone turned up once. This chain uses TRBV5-1 with TRBJ2-1; 11 positions match TRBD2. The CDR3 is made up of 16 amino acids. Trimming cost V 0 bases and J 7 bases; bases outside gene matches: 6. CDR1 SGHRS and CDR2 YFSETQ come from the germline V gene. For the CDR3, the DNA is TGCGCCAGCAGCTTGGTTGAGGCTAGCGGGAGGAATGAGCAGTTCTTC. This codes for CASSLVEASGRNEQFF. The complete variable domain, with remaining parts taken from reference TRBV5-1 and TRBJ2-1, reads KAGVTQTPRYLIKTRGQQVTLSCSPISGHRSVSWYQQTPGQGLQFLFEYFSETQRNKGNFPGRFSGRQFSNSRSEMNVSTLELGDSALYLCASSLVEASGRNEQFFGPGTRLTVL.

The V gene is TRBV28, the J gene TRBJ1-2; D unclear. Per the germline V gene, CDR1 is MDHEN and CDR2 is SYDVKM. Trimming pared 6 bases from V and 3 bases from J, leaving 14 bases between. There are 14 residues in the CDR3. The DNA of the CDR3 is TGTGCCAGCAGCCTCGGCGGGATGGACTATGGCTACACCTTC. This gives the protein CASSLGGMDYGYTF.

Remarks on this clone: At the DNA level, this CDR3 is encoded by other sequences in the same sample as well. This chain uses TRBV6-5 with TRBJ1-2; the match to TRBD1 covers 7 bases. Losses at the gene ends were 6 bases for V and 4 bases for J; bases not matched to a gene: 2. CDR1 and CDR2 from the germline V gene are MNHEY and SVGAGI. CDR3 length equals 12 residues. As DNA, the CDR3 is TGTGCCAGCAGCCCAGGGGGCTATGGCTACACCTTC. This sequence encodes CASSPGGYGYTF.

This chain connects TRBV28 to TRBJ1-4, with 9 bases aligning to TRBD1. V shed 3 bases, J shed 11 bases, and the junction held 7 bases outside the gene matches. This CDR3 is 14 amino acids long. Germline CDR1 MDHEN, CDR2 SYDVKM. The CDR3 DNA reads TGTGCCAGCAGTTTCACAGGGGGCGCTTGGAAACTGTTTTTT. It specifies CASSFTGGAWKLFF. The full variable domain, its missing parts supplied by reference TRBV28 and TRBJ1-4, is DVKVTQSSRYLVKRTGEKVFLECVQDMDHENMFWYRQDPGLGLRLIYFSYDVKMKEKGDIPEGYSVSREKKERFSLILESASTNQTSMYLCASSFTGGAWKLFFGSGTQLSVL.

The V and J genes are TRBV15 and TRBJ1-5; 8 bases are a match to TRBD1. J was trimmed by 7 bases and V by 4 bases; bases with no gene match: 9. This CDR3 spans 15 amino acids. Germline V gene data show CDR1 as LNHNV and CDR2 as YYDKDF (reference sequence). The CDR3 DNA reads as TGTGCCACCAGCATTTCGGGACAGGATCGGCAGCCCCAGCATTTT. It codes for CATSISGQDRQPQHF.

This clone was counted between two and nine times. CDR3 sequence (DNA): TGTGCCAGCAGGCAGGATAGCTACGAGCAGTACTTC. It specifies CASRQDSYEQYF. The chain employs TRBV5-4 and TRBJ2-7; D is unclear. Trimming took 5 bases from V and 3 from J, leaving 9 bases between them. Germline V gene sequence: CDR1 SGHNT, CDR2 YYREEE (reference sequence). This CDR3 is 12 amino acids long.

The gene calls are TRBV28 and TRBJ2-7, with 11 bases matching TRBD1. The CDR3 has 21 amino acids. Per germline, CDR1 MDHEN and CDR2 SYDVKM. Losses at the gene ends were 6 bases for V and 0 bases for J; bases not matched to a gene: 22. This CDR3 reads CASSSLHNRDRGSPPSYEQYF. The CDR3 DNA reads as TGTGCCAGCAGCTCACTTCACAACCGGGACAGGGGGTCCCCACCCTCCTACGAGCAGTACTTC.

The V and J genes are TRBV6-5 and TRBJ2-7, with 7 bases lining up with TRBD1. The CDR3 covers 15 residues. Germline CDR1 and CDR2: MNHEY and SVGAGI. J was trimmed by 0 bases and V by 5 bases; bases with no gene match: 7. CDR3 in amino acids: CASSRQGESSYEQYF. Written as DNA, the CDR3 is TGTGCCAGCAGTCGTCAGGGGGAGAGCTCCTACGAGCAGTACTTC.

This clone has a handful of counts. V usage is TRBV7-9 and J usage is TRBJ2-7, with D unclear. The V and J ends lost 5 bases and 0 bases respectively, with 11 bases between them. Germline CDR1 reads SEHNR; CDR2 reads FQNEAQ (reference sequence). The CDR3 totals 14 residues. CDR3 bases: TGTGCCAGCAGCCCGTCCGGGTCCTCCTACGAGCAGTACTTC. Its translation: CASSPSGSSYEQYF.

This chain connects TRBV9 to TRBJ2-7; 7 bases agree with TRBD1. Germline V lookup: CDR1 SGDLS, CDR2 YYNGEE. V gave up 4 bases and J gave up 7 bases; unmatched junction bases: 5. CDR3 length: 12 amino acids. The CDR3 is CASSSTDREQYF. For the CDR3, the DNA is TGTGCCAGCAGCTCCACGGACAGGGAGCAGTACTTC.

The chain combines TRBV10-3 with TRBJ1-2, with D possibly being TRBD1 (6 bases). The V and J ends lost 6 bases and 3 bases respectively, with 11 bases between them. The CDR3 is 13 amino acids. Per germline, CDR1 ENHRY and CDR2 SYGVKD. This chain's CDR3 is CAISKGVDYGYTF. The DNA for the CDR3 is TGTGCCATCAGCAAGGGGGTGGACTATGGCTACACCTTC.

The chain recombines TRBV28 with TRBJ2-7; 11 bases match TRBD1. There are 15 residues in the CDR3. CDR1 is MDHEN and CDR2 is SYDVKM in the germline V gene. With 6 bases clipped from V and 3 bases from J, the junction kept 7 bases outside the gene matches. CDR3 sequence reads: CASSRPDRGLYEQYF. In DNA form, the CDR3 reads TGTGCCAGCAGCCGACCGGACAGGGGGCTCTACGAGCAGTACTTC.

The V gene is TRBV12-5, the J gene TRBJ2-7; TRBD2 matches 10 bases. The CDR3 has 15 amino acids. Germline CDR1 LGHNT, CDR2 FRNRAP. J was trimmed by 7 bases and V by 6 bases; bases with no gene match: 12. The CDR3 loop is CASGQKAGGPREQYF. The CDR3 coding sequence is TGTGCTAGTGGCCAGAAAGCGGGAGGGCCTCGGGAGCAGTACTTC.

The chain couples TRBV12-3 or TRBV12-4 to TRBJ1-4; possible D gene TRBD1, 5 bases. The CDR3 is 13 amino acids. The germline V and J ends were trimmed by 0 bases and 13 bases, with 12 bases remaining between them. This chain's CDR3 is CASSLAQGTRLFF. The CDR3 region has the DNA TGTGCCAGCAGTTTAGCCCAGGGCACAAGACTGTTTTTT.

The chain links TRBV15 to TRBJ2-6, with unresolved D. The CDR3 sequence is 14 residues long. Between the trimmed V and J ends, which lost 3 bases and 3 bases, there was a span of 6 bases. Germline CDR1 reads LNHNV; CDR2 reads YYDKDF (reference sequence). The CDR3 sequence is CATSSRLGANVLTF. The CDR3 nucleotides are TGTGCCACCAGCAGTAGACTTGGGGCCAACGTCCTGACTTTC.

The chain links TRBV5-8 to TRBJ2-7, with 11 bases that match TRBD2. Germline CDR1 SGHTS, CDR2 YDEGEE. The CDR3 has 14 amino acids. With 2 bases clipped from V and 3 bases from J, the junction kept 1 base outside the gene matches. CDR3 sequence: CASSFGTSGYEQYF. The CDR3 bases are TGTGCCAGCAGCTTCGGGACTAGCGGCTACGAGCAGTACTTC. Full variable domain (remainder filled in from reference TRBV5-8 and TRBJ2-7): EAGVTQSPTHLIKTRGQQATLRCSPISGHTSVYWYQQALGLGLQFLLWYDEGEERNRGNFPPRFSGRQFPNYSSELNVNALELEDSALYLCASSFGTSGYEQYFGPGTRLTVT.

The chain carries TRBV27 and TRBJ2-5; no definite D call. V lost 6 bases to trimming and J lost 4 bases, with 6 bases between them. Germline V lookup: CDR1 MNHEY, CDR2 SMNVEV (reference sequence). The CDR3 covers 11 residues. The CDR3 region has the DNA TGTGCCAGCAGGAACACAGAGACCCAGTACTTC. Protein sequence: CASRNTETQYF.

The chain recombines TRBV3-1 (or the pseudogene TRBV3-2) with TRBJ1-3; 8 bases fit TRBD1. From germline, CDR1 is LGHDT and CDR2 YNNKEL (reference sequence). This CDR3 is 15 amino acids long. Unmatched junction bases numbered 6, after V lost 2 bases and J lost 6 bases. CDR3 DNA: TGTGCCAGCAGCCAACAGGGGGCGCATGAAAACACCATATATTTT. The encoded protein is CASSQQGAHENTIYF.

The rearrangement links TRBV5-1 to TRBJ2-7, with a tentative D call TRBD1 (5 bases). CDR3 size: 14 residues. CDR1 and CDR2 (germline): SGHRS, YFSETQ. With 6 bases removed from V and 6 bases from J, the gap between germline ends came to 19 bases. The CDR3 nucleotides read TGCGCCAGCAAAACGCTCCAGGGCTTCTTCGAGCAGTACTTC. Amino acid sequence: CASKTLQGFFEQYF.

This chain joins TRBV4-1 and TRBJ2-7; D might be TRBD1 (6 bases). The CDR3 spans 13 residues. CDR1 MGHRA and CDR2 YSYEKL come from the germline V gene. Trimming left V 2 bases short and J 4 bases short, with 9 bases between. This CDR3 reads CASSQKTGYEQYF. CDR3 bases: TGCGCCAGCAGCCAAAAAACAGGGTACGAGCAGTACTTC.

The chain carries TRBV19 and TRBJ2-6; D uncertain. V was shortened by 6 bases and J by 0 bases, with 9 bases between the two germline ends. The CDR3 runs to 15 residues. CDR1 is LNHDA and CDR2 is SQIVND in the germline V gene (reference sequence). The CDR3 region is CASSSVVSGANVLTF. CDR3 nucleotides: TGTGCCAGTAGCTCGGTGGTCTCTGGGGCCAACGTCCTGACTTTC.

This CDR3 reads CASSTDRAGQYF. DNA for the CDR3: TGTGCCAGTAGTACCGACCGGGCGGGGCAGTATTTT. The gene calls are TRBV19 and TRBJ2-3; possible D gene TRBD2, 5 bases. The germline V gene encodes CDR1 LNHDA and CDR2 SQIVND (reference sequence). Trimming took 4 bases from V and 11 from J, leaving 13 bases between them. The CDR3 totals 12 residues.